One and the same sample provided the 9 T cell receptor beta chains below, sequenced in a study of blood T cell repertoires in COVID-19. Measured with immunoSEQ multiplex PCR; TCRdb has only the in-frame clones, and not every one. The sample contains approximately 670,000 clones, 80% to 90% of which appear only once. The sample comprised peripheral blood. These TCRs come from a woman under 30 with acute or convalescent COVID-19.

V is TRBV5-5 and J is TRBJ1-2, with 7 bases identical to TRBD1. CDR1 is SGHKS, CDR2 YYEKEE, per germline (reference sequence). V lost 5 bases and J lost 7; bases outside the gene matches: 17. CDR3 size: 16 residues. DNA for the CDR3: TGTGCCAGCAGGGAGACAGGGTTTCTCGTTTCAGGTGGCTACACCTTC. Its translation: CASRETGFLVSGGYTF.

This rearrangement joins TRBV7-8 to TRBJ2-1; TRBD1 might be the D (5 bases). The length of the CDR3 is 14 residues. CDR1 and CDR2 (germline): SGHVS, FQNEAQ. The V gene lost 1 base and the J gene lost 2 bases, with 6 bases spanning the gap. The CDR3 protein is CASSLETAYNEQFF. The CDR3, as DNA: TGTGCCAGCAGCTTAGAGACAGCCTACAATGAGCAGTTCTTC.

Written as DNA, the CDR3 is TGTGCCAGCAGGGGGCCGAGGACAGGGGGCTCCGAGCAGTACTTC. Translation gives CASRGPRTGGSEQYF. This rearrangement joins TRBV27 to TRBJ2-7; the match to TRBD1 covers 11 bases. Germline loops: CDR1 MNHEY, CDR2 SMNVEV (reference sequence). The CDR3 sequence is 15 residues long. The ends lost 6 bases at V and 6 bases at J; junction bases unmatched: 10.

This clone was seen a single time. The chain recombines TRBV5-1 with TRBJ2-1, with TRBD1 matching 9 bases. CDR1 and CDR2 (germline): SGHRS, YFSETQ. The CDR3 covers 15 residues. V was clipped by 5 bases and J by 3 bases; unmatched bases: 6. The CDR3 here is CASRMGQGDYNEQFF. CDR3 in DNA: TGCGCCAGCAGGATGGGACAGGGCGACTACAATGAGCAGTTCTTC.

The CDR3 region has the DNA TGCGCCAGCAGCTTATATGGGGGGGAGAGTCAGCCCCAGCATTTT. Its translation is CASSLYGGESQPQHF. V and J are TRBV5-1 and TRBJ1-5, with a possible D match to TRBD1 (5 bases). The CDR3 extends over 15 amino acids. Germline CDR1 reads SGHRS; CDR2 reads YFSETQ. Trimming cost V 2 bases and J 6 bases, with 15 bases left between them.

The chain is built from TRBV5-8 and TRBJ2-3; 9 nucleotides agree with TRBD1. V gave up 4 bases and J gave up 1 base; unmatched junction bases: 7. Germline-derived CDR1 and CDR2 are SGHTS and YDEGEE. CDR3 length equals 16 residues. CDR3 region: CASSRGTGSGTDTQYF. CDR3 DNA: TGTGCCAGCAGCCGCGGGACAGGGAGCGGCACAGATACGCAGTATTTT.

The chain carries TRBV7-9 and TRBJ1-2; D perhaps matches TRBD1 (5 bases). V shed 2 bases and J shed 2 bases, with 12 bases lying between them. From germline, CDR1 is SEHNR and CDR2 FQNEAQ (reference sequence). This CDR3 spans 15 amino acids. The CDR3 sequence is CASSLHGGGNYGYTF. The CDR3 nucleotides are TGTGCCAGCAGCTTACACGGGGGAGGGAACTATGGCTACACCTTC.

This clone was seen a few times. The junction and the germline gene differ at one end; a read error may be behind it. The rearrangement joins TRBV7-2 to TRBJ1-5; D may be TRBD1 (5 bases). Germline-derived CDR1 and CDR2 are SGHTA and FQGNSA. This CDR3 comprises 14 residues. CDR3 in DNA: TGTGCCAGCAGCTTAGGAAGGGGCAAGCAGCCCCAGCATTTT. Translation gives CASSLGRGKQPQHF.

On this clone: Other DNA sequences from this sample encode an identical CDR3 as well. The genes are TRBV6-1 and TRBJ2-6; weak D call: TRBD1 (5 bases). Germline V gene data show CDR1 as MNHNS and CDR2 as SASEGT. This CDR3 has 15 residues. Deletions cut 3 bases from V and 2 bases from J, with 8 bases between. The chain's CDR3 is CASSDEGAGANVLTF. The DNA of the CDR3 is TGTGCCAGCAGTGACGAAGGGGCTGGGGCCAACGTCCTGACTTTC.